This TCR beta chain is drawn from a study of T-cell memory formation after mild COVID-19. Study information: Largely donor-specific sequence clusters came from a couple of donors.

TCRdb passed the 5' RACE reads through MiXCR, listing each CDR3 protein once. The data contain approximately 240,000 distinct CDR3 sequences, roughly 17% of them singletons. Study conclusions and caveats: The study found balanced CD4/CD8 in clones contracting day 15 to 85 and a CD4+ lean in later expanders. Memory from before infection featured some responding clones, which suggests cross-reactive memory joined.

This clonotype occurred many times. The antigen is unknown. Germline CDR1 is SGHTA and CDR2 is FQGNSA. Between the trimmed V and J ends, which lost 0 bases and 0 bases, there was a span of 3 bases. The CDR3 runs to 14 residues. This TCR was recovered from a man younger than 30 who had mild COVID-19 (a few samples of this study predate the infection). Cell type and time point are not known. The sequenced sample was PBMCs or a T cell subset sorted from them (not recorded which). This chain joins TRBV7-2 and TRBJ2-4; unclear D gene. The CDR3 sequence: CASSLALAKNIQYF. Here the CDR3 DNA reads TGTGCCAGCAGCTTAGCGCTAGCCAAAAACATTCAGTACTTC. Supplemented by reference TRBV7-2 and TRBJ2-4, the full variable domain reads GAGVSQSPSNKVTEKGKDVELRCDPISGHTALYWYRQSLGQGLEFLIYFQGNSAPDKSGLPSDRFSAERTGGSVSTLTIQRTQQEDSAVYLCASSLALAKNIQYFGAGTRLSVL.